The 23 T cell receptor beta chains listed next were all sequenced from one sample in a study of lymphopenia after photon versus proton radiotherapy. Clones were read by immunoSEQ multiplex PCR, and TCRdb kept only the in-frame ones, dropping some. The data show about 65,000 clones, over 80% seen once. Sequenced material: peripheral blood, taken from a patient treated with proton-based radiotherapy. All receptors derive from a man at least 80 years old with esophageal cancer.

The V and J genes are TRBV11-1 and TRBJ1-5; D unresolved. CDR1 and CDR2 from the germline V gene are SGHAT and FQDESV (reference sequence). V lost 6 bases to trimming and J lost 2 bases, with 5 bases between them. The CDR3 has 12 amino acids. Here the CDR3 DNA reads TGTGCCAGCAGGATGGGCAATCAGCCCCAGCATTTT. This encodes CASRMGNQPQHF. Full variable domain (missing parts from reference TRBV11-1 and TRBJ1-5): EAEVAQSPRYKITEKSQAVAFWCDPISGHATLYWYRQILGQGPELLVQFQDESVVDDSQLPKDRFSAERLKGVDSTLKIQPAELGDSAMYLCASRMGNQPQHFGDGTRLSIL.

This chain connects TRBV2 to TRBJ2-1, with D maybe TRBD2 (6 bases). Per germline, CDR1 SNHLY and CDR2 FYNNEI. The CDR3 runs 15 residues. The V and J ends lost 3 bases and 1 base respectively, with 10 bases between them. DNA for the CDR3: TGTGCCAGCAGTGAGTCAGCGGGTTCCTACAATGAGCAGTTCTTC. Its protein is CASSESAGSYNEQFF.

This chain links TRBV5-1 with TRBJ2-7; TRBD1 aligns across 10 bases. Germline CDR1 reads SGHRS; CDR2 reads YFSETQ. The ends lost 4 bases at V and 4 bases at J; junction bases unmatched: 5. This CDR3 has 14 amino acids. The CDR3 region is CASSRTGGPYEQYF. The CDR3 nucleotides are TGCGCCAGCAGCAGGACAGGGGGACCGTACGAGCAGTACTTC. The variable domain in full, completed from reference TRBV5-1 and TRBJ2-7, reads KAGVTQTPRYLIKTRGQQVTLSCSPISGHRSVSWYQQTPGQGLQFLFEYFSETQRNKGNFPGRFSGRQFSNSRSEMNVSTLELGDSALYLCASSRTGGPYEQYFGPGTRLTVT.

The chain combines TRBV19 with TRBJ2-2; the D call may be TRBD1 or TRBD2 (5 bases each). There are 16 residues in the CDR3. Deletions cut 0 bases from V and 5 bases from J, with 13 bases between. Germline loops: CDR1 LNHDA, CDR2 SQIVND (reference sequence). DNA for the CDR3: TGTGCCAGTAGTATAGATCTTGGGACCGAGACCGGGGAGCTGTTTTTT. This translates into CASSIDLGTETGELFF.

This clone has a handful of counts. The rearrangement joins TRBV2 to TRBJ1-4; no definite D call. Germline CDR1 is SNHLY and CDR2 is FYNNEI. The V gene lost 4 bases and the J gene lost 8 bases, with 11 bases spanning the gap. The CDR3 consists of 13 residues. The CDR3 reads CASSVQLREKLFF. The CDR3 bases are TGTGCCAGCAGTGTCCAACTTAGGGAAAAACTGTTTTTT.

The V gene is TRBV7-2, the J gene TRBJ1-6; D is possibly TRBD1 (5 bases). The CDR3 contains 15 residues. The V gene's germline CDR1 is SGHTA and CDR2 FQGNSA. The germline V and J ends were trimmed by 1 base and 6 bases, with 10 bases remaining between them. This CDR3 reads CASSLEQATNSPLHF. The CDR3 nucleotides are TGTGCCAGCAGCTTAGAACAGGCAACTAATTCACCCCTCCACTTT.

V gene TRBV5-1 combines with J gene TRBJ1-2; 9 bases agree with TRBD1. The junction had 3 bases not matched to a gene; V was cut back by 0 bases and J by 9 bases. CDR1 and CDR2 (germline): SGHRS, YFSETQ. The CDR3 contains 13 residues. In DNA form, the CDR3 reads TGCGCCAGCAGCTTGGAGGGACAGGGTCGCTACACCTTC. Residues: CASSLEGQGRYTF.

In its sample, this clone was seen once. The genes are TRBV10-3 and TRBJ2-7; D may be TRBD1 (5 bases). V was cut by 5 bases and J by 0 bases, with 17 bases left in between. The V gene's germline CDR1 is ENHRY and CDR2 SYGVKD. The CDR3 is 16 residues long. For the CDR3, the DNA is TGTGCCATCAGTCGGACGACAGCCCCTAGCTCCTACGAGCAGTACTTC. This encodes CAISRTTAPSSYEQYF.

This chain links TRBV9 with TRBJ1-1, with D uncertain. CDR3 size: 15 residues. Trimming pared 5 bases from V and 3 bases from J, leaving 17 bases between. The germline CDR1 and CDR2 sequences are SGDLS and YYNGEE. DNA for the CDR3: TGTGCCAGCAGAGCATACTGGCAGGAGGACACTGAAGCTTTCTTT. The encoded protein is CASRAYWQEDTEAFF.

The V and J genes are TRBV7-3 and TRBJ2-5; TRBD1 aligns across 8 bases. Unmatched junction bases numbered 6, after V lost 5 bases and J lost 4 bases. This CDR3 is built from 14 residues. CDR1 and CDR2 from the germline V gene are SGHTA and FQGTGA. Written as DNA, the CDR3 is TGTGCCAGCAGCCTCAGGGGGCCGGGAGAGACCCAGTACTTC. Translating gives CASSLRGPGETQYF.

The chain employs TRBV27 and TRBJ2-3; a weak D match, TRBD2 (5 bases). The germline V and J ends were trimmed by 4 bases and 2 bases, with 13 bases remaining between them. The V gene's germline CDR1 is MNHEY and CDR2 SMNVEV (reference sequence). The CDR3 has 15 amino acids. CDR3 region: CASSSLAGATDTQYF. CDR3 nucleotides: TGTGCCAGCAGTTCCCTAGCTGGTGCCACAGATACGCAGTATTTT.

The CDR3 DNA sequence: TGTGCCATCAGTGAGTCGGCGTCAGGGGGTATGGAGACCCAGTACTTC. Protein: CAISESASGGMETQYF. J is TRBJ2-5 and V is TRBV10-3; the match to TRBD1 covers 7 bases. Germline V CDR1 and CDR2: ENHRY, SYGVKD. J gave up 5 bases and V 0 bases, and 9 bases lay outside the gene matches. This CDR3 spans 16 amino acids.

This clone appeared once. The chain is built from TRBV11-3 and TRBJ2-7; D is uncertain. This CDR3 has 14 residues. The germline V and J ends were trimmed by 1 base and 5 bases, with 12 bases remaining between them. CDR1 is SGHNT and CDR2 is YENEEA in the germline V gene. CDR3 protein: CASSLAWQSDEQYF. CDR3 in DNA: TGTGCCAGCAGCTTAGCTTGGCAATCCGACGAGCAGTACTTC.

As for this clone: A read error may account for a junction end that differs from germline. The genes are TRBV11-2 and TRBJ1-2; D is uncertain. The V gene's germline CDR1 is SGHAT and CDR2 FQNNGV. The CDR3 consists of 14 residues. The CDR3 DNA follows: TGTGCCAGCACTCGACGAGGCGGTGGAGATGGCTGCACCTTC. Its translation is CASTRRGGGDGCTF.

The rearrangement uses TRBV29-1 and TRBJ2-7; 8 bases are a match to TRBD2. The V gene end was trimmed by 6 bases and the J gene end by 5 bases; junction bases not matched to a gene: 6. CDR1 SQVTM and CDR2 ANQGSEA come from the germline V gene. CDR3 length equals 12 residues. CDR3 coding DNA: TGCAGCGTGCCCGGGACTAGGGACGAGCAGTACTTC. Amino acid sequence: CSVPGTRDEQYF.

The chain couples TRBV4-3 to TRBJ2-7; a weak D match, TRBD1 (5 bases). V was trimmed by 0 bases and J by 3 bases, leaving 24 bases between them. Germline CDR1 is LGHNA and CDR2 is YSLEER. The CDR3 covers 19 residues. CDR3 amino acids: CASSQDLSFGAEGFYEQYF. CDR3 nucleotide sequence: TGCGCCAGCAGCCAAGATCTTAGTTTTGGGGCAGAAGGATTCTACGAGCAGTACTTC.

This clone showed up just once. The chain recombines TRBV19 with TRBJ1-1; D is possibly TRBD1 (6 bases). V gave up 1 base and J gave up 10 bases, with 19 bases separating them. Per the germline V gene, CDR1 is LNHDA and CDR2 is SQIVND (reference sequence). This CDR3 contains 15 residues. CDR3 nucleotides: TGTGCCAGTAGTATAGCCACCGGGGGCGTTGGGGGAGCTTTCTTT. Translation gives CASSIATGGVGGAFF.

The chain has TRBV7-9 and TRBJ2-3; a possible D gene is TRBD2 (5 bases). There are 13 residues in the CDR3. V lost 5 bases and J lost 2, with 8 bases in between. The germline V gene encodes CDR1 SEHNR and CDR2 FQNEAQ (reference sequence). CDR3 sequence: CASSPGLTDTQYF. The DNA for the CDR3 is TGTGCCAGCAGCCCCGGACTCACAGATACGCAGTATTTT.

V usage is TRBV9 and J usage is TRBJ2-1; TRBD2 matches 10 bases. CDR1 is SGDLS and CDR2 is YYNGEE in the germline V gene. CDR3 length: 16 amino acids. The junction had 2 bases not matched to a gene; V was cut back by 0 bases and J by 2 bases. The CDR3 DNA sequence: TGTGCCAGCAGCGTAGGTACTAGCGGGACCTACAATGAGCAGTTCTTC. Its translation: CASSVGTSGTYNEQFF.

This clone turned up a few times. V usage is TRBV7-9 and J usage is TRBJ2-6; tentatively, D is TRBD2 (5 bases). Trimming removed 1 base at V and 6 bases at J, with 7 bases between. The germline V gene encodes CDR1 SEHNR and CDR2 FQNEAQ (reference sequence). CDR3 length equals 14 residues. DNA of the CDR3: TGTGCCAGCAGCTTAGGACGGGAGGCCAACGTCCTGACTTTC. It is translated as CASSLGREANVLTF.

This clone appeared a single time. V and J are TRBV7-3 and TRBJ2-5; 8 bases match TRBD1. The CDR3 runs to 15 residues. Germline-derived CDR1 and CDR2 are SGHTA and FQGTGA. Losses at the gene ends were 1 base for V and 4 bases for J; bases not matched to a gene: 5. Here the CDR3 DNA reads TGTGCCAGCAGCTTAATCGGACAGGGAGGAGAGACCCAGTACTTC. Amino acid sequence: CASSLIGQGGETQYF.

The chain links TRBV2 to TRBJ2-7; 7 bases are shared with TRBD2. CDR1 and CDR2 (germline): SNHLY, FYNNEI. The CDR3 spans 14 residues. The V and J ends lost 7 bases and 5 bases, in that order; junction bases with no gene match: 11. The CDR3 loop reads CASMEGGPVDEQYF. CDR3 DNA: TGTGCCAGCATGGAGGGAGGGCCAGTGGACGAGCAGTACTTC.

The V call is TRBV11-3, the J call TRBJ2-1, with 10 bases lining up with TRBD2. V was clipped by 5 bases and J by 3 bases; unmatched bases: 4. Germline CDR1 SGHNT, CDR2 YENEEA. The CDR3 covers 15 residues. CDR3 sequence (DNA): TGTGCCAGCAGCCCAACTAGCGGGGACTACAATGAGCAGTTCTTC. Translated, it gives CASSPTSGDYNEQFF.